This TCR beta chain was captured in a study of CD8+ T cells in alopecia areata (dated 2018 in TCRdb). Study-level background: Treated patients were enrolled in an open-label pilot trial of oral tofacitinib, 5 to 10 mg twice daily, for moderate-to-severe alopecia areata. Patients stayed on tofacitinib for 6 to 18 months and then had 6 months of follow-up off drug so that delayed response and recurrence could be assessed. The SALT score, which quantifies the percentage of affected scalp surface area, was used to measure disease severity in treated patients. In both human patients and the C3H/HeJ mouse model, the study applied high-throughput TCRbeta sequencing to look at T cell clonal expansion in alopecia areata. Human TCRbeta sequencing covered scalp tissue and sorted CD4+ and CD8+ peripheral blood T cells from patchy and totalis/universalis alopecia areata patients and healthy controls. Patients on tofacitinib were biopsied at baseline and after 4 and 24 weeks of treatment, and several of the patients also had a later scalp biopsy. Scalp clonality was compared across normal scalp (n=4), patchy alopecia areata scalp (n=8), and alopecia totalis/universalis scalp (n=8). The RNA source kit depended on sample type: the PAXgene miRNA kit for fixed scalp, the miRNeasy kit for PBMCs, and the RNeasy kit for mouse skin. TCRbeta CDR3 regions were amplified by immunoSEQ multiplex PCR with 35 Vbeta forward and 13 Jbeta reverse primers. Findings and caveats that apply to the study as a whole: During tofacitinib treatment, many expanded lesional clones stuck around in both scalp and blood, and this persistence may partly explain why relapse happens after treatment is stopped. TCR sequences shared between patients were less clear than in mice, possibly partly because of HLA diversity in the patient population. Resident alphabeta T cells in normal human skin are also sequenced, complicating scalp TCR repertoire analysis, unlike mouse skin dominated by gammadelta T cells. Lesional scalp, especially in alopecia totalis/universalis, showed higher clonality and more expanded CD8+ clones than normal scalp, suggesting antigenic drive. The treated cohort was small, with a single nonresponder, so links between baseline CD8+ expansion and response need larger studies. Tofacitinib significantly decreased scalp clonality and the number of expanded CD8+ clones among the top 100 scalp clones.

The time point label, read with the paper, signifies: less than five weeks on oral tofacitinib. Reading the label with the study, this specimen's treatment or condition is: oral pan-JAK inhibitor, 5-10 mg twice daily. Lesional scalp punch biopsies and peripheral blood were collected from alopecia areata patients. PBMCs were isolated by density centrifugation and stained for CD3, CD4 and CD8, after which CD4+ and CD8+ T cells were sorted on a FACSAria. The germline V gene provides CDR1 SGHVS and CDR2 FQNEAQ. The CDR3 starts with the cysteine, ends with the phenylalanine, and has 15 residues. The kept DNA is CDR3 alone, 45 bases in frame from the first base. The germline ends are 15 bases apart after V is trimmed by 2 bases and J by 5 bases. About this clone itself: This clone's antigen is unknown. No base quality values were provided; no much bigger clone lies one nucleotide off.

Receptors were amplified or captured by the immunoSEQ multiplex PCR assay. For TCR sequencing, RNA was extracted from every sample and reverse transcribed into cDNA to serve as template. SuperScript III was used for first-strand cDNA synthesis, primed with a 2:1 mix of oligo-dT and random hexamers. Amplification bias was assessed with a synthetic immune receptor repertoire, and residual bias was removed computationally. As for the authors' bioinformatics: After raw reads were preprocessed to remove errors, the CDR3 was defined following IMGT conventions as running from the conserved cysteine to phenylalanine. Clonality was calculated as 1 minus Shannon entropy normalized by log2 of the number of productive unique TCRs. Whether each scalp clone was CD4 or CD8 was inferred by checking scalp TCRbeta sequences against the CD4 and CD8 repertoires from sorted blood. As stored in TCRdb, this immuneACCESS dataset retains in-frame rearrangements with V and J assigned. A fraction of the clones does not appear; measured against another copy, unresolved V genes explain less than half of the discrepancy, and the remainder lacks a known reason. V and J calls and clone size are as listed in that table; D and trimming were resolved from the DNA. The table for this sample lists around 200,000 clones; 50% to 60% of them were counted only once. The top ten constitute around 0.69% of the sample.

This TCR derives from a human donor with alopecia areata. The chain is encoded by TRBV7-8 joined to TRBJ2-5; tentative D gene TRBD1, with 5 bases matching. The starting material was CD4+ T cells sorted from blood, obtained at week 4, from a patient treated with tofacitinib. The nucleotide sequence reads as follows: TGTGCCAGCAGCTTAACACTCAGGGTGCGGGAGACCCAGTACTTC. Its translation reads: CASSLTLRVRETQYF.